This T cell receptor (beta chain) was retrieved from a study of cytomegalovirus exposure and HLA in healthy donors. Study-level background: Unique TCR beta sequences numbering 120 million or so came from around 180 million T cells in an earlier analysis.

PCR primers comprised 60 Vbeta and 13 Jbeta primers. Measured with immunoSEQ multiplex PCR; TCRdb has only the in-frame clones, and not every one. The data show under 200,000 clones, roughly 75% seen once. Study findings and constraints: Roughly uniform depth of sequencing across donors was assumed in presence/absence analyses. On later analysis, the bulk of CMV-associated TCR beta chains appeared to be HLA-restricted. Overall, around 160 TCR beta chains were annotated as cytomegalovirus-associated.

About this clone itself: No antigen is known for it.

Germline V gene lookup returns CDR1 MNHEY and CDR2 SVGAGI. The CDR3 covers 13 residues. V gave up 2 bases and J gave up 6 bases, with 10 bases separating them. The sample comprised PBMCs. The TCR was taken from a woman aged 40 to 50 in good health and CMV-seropositive. The chain employs TRBV6-5 and TRBJ1-2; D perhaps matches TRBD1 (5 bases). The CDR3 DNA reads TGTGCCAGCAGTTACGAGGGGAGGGATGGCTACACCTTC. It translates to CASSYEGRDGYTF.